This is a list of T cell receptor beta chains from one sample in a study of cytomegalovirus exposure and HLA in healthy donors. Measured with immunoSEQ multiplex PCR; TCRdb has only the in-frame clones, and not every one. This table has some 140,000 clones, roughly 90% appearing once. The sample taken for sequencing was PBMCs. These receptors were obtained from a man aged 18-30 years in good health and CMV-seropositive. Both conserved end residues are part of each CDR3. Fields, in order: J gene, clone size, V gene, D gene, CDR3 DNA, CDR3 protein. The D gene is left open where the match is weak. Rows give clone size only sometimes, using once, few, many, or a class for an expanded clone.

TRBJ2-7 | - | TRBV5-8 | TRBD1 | TGTGCCAGCAGCTCAAAGACGACAGGGCGAAGCTCCTACGAGCAGTACTTC | CASSSKTTGRSSYEQYF
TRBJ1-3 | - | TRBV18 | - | TGTGCCAGCTCACCAATGGCGGGGAACTCTGGAAACACCATATATTTT | CASSPMAGNSGNTIYF
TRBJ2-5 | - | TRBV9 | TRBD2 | TGTGCCAGCAGCGTAGGACGGGGGGGAAATCGAGAGACCCAGTACTTC | CASSVGRGGNRETQYF
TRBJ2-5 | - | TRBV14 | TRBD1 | TGTGCCACAAGCGGTCTAGGGACAGGGCAAGAGACCCAGTACTTC | CATSGLGTGQETQYF
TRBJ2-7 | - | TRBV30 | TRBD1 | TGTGCCTGGAGTGTCGGGACAGGGAAATACGAGCAGTACTTC | CAWSVGTGKYEQYF
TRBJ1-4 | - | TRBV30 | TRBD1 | TGTGCCTGGAGTGGCGGGACAGGGATAAATGAAAAACTGTTTTTT | CAWSGGTGINEKLFF
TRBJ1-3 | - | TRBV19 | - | TGTGCCAGTAGTATCAGGGAAATTGGAAACACCATATATTTT | CASSIREIGNTIYF
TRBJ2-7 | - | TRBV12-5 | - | TGTGCTAGTGGTAAACCTGTGGCCCGACTATACGAGCAGTACTTC | CASGKPVARLYEQYF
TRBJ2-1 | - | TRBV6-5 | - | TGTGCCAGCAGTTATGGCGGGGATGCCTACAATGAGCAGTTCTTC | CASSYGGDAYNEQFF
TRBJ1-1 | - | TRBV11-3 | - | TGTGCCAGCAGCTTAGATCGTCCGACAGTGAACACTGAAGCTTTCTTT | CASSLDRPTVNTEAFF
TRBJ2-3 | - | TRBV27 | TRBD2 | TGTGCCAGCAGCCGCGGGACTAGCGGGGAGGTAGATACGCAGTATTTT | CASSRGTSGEVDTQYF
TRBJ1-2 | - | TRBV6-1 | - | TGTGCCAGCGGGGAGGGGACACTTAACTATGGCTACACCTTC | CASGEGTLNYGYTF
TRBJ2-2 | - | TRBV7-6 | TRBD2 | TGTGCCAGCAGCCCAAGGACTAGCGGGGAAAACACCGGGGAGCTGTTTTTT | CASSPRTSGENTGELFF
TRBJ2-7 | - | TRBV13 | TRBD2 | TGTGCCAGCAGCTCTGCATCCGGGGGGTCCTACGAGCAGTACTTC | CASSSASGGSYEQYF
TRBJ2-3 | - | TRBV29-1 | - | TGCAGCGCTTCGTTCTCCACAGATACGCAGTATTTT | CSASFSTDTQYF
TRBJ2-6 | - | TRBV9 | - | TGTGCCAGCAGCGGGGGCGGGGGCTCGACTGGGGCCAACGTCCTGACTTTC | CASSGGGGSTGANVLTF
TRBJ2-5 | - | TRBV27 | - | TGTGCCAGCAGAAGACAGGCACAAGAGACCCAGTACTTC | CASRRQAQETQYF
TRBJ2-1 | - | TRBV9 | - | TGTGCCAGCGGGCCGGATTACAATGAGCAGTTCTTC | CASGPDYNEQFF
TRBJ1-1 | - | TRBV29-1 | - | TGCAGCGTTGTTAGCTCTGAAGCTTTCTTT | CSVVSSEAFF
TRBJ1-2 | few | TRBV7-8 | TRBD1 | TGTGCCAGCAGCGCGGACAGGGTTGACTATGGCTACACCTTC | CASSADRVDYGYTF
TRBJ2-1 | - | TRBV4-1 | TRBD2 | TGCGCCAGCAGCCCCCTCAGTGAAGCGGGGTTCAACAATGAGCAGTTCTTC | CASSPLSEAGFNNEQFF
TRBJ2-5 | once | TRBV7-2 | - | TGTGCCAGCAGCTTACCGGGGCAAGAGACCCAGTACTTC | CASSLPGQETQYF
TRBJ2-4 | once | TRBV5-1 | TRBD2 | TGCGCCAGCAGCTCTCCTTGGGAGGGAGCTGGCAAAAACATTCAGTACTTC | CASSSPWEGAGKNIQYF
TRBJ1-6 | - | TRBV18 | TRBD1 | TGTGCCAGCTCGCCGGGACAGGGAAATTCACCCCTCCACTTT | CASSPGQGNSPLHF
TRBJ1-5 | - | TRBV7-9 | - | TGTGCCAGCAGCTCCGTGGGCAGGGAGGGCAATCAGCCCCAGCATTTT | CASSSVGREGNQPQHF
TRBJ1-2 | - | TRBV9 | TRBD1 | TGTGCCAGCAGCTCCCGACAGGGGTCCGGGTCTGGCTACACCTTC | CASSSRQGSGSGYTF
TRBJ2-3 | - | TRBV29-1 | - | TGCAGCGCCCTCAGGGGTACAGATACGCAGTATTTT | CSALRGTDTQYF
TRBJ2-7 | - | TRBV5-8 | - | TGTGCCAGCAGCTTGGCCGGCACAGGGTCCTTGTACGAGCAGTACTTC | CASSLAGTGSLYEQYF
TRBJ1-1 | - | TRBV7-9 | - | TGTGCCAGCAGCGCCGGGAGGAACACTGAAGCTTTCTTT | CASSAGRNTEAFF
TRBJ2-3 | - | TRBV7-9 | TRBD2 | TGTGCCAGCTCCGGCGAAGCGGGAGAAGATACGCAGTATTTT | CASSGEAGEDTQYF
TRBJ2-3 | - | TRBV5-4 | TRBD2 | TGTGCCAGCACCCCCCCAGGTAGCGGGGGCACAGATACGCAGTATTTT | CASTPPGSGGTDTQYF
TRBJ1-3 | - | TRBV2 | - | TGTGCCAGCAGAACGGAGGGAGGAAACACCATATATTTT | CASRTEGGNTIYF
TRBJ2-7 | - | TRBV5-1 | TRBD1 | TGCGCCAGCAGCCGACAGGGGGCGTACGAGCAGTACTTC | CASSRQGAYEQYF
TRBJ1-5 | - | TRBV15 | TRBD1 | TGTGCCACCAGCCCCCGGGACAGGGACAGTCAGCCCCAGCATTTT | CATSPRDRDSQPQHF
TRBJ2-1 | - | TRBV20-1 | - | TGCAGTGCCAAAGCTGGTGAGCAGTTCTTC | CSAKAGEQFF
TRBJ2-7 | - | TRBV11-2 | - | TGTGCCAGCAGCCTGGGGCGAGGGGGGGTCAGAGACTACGAGCAGTACTTC | CASSLGRGGVRDYEQYF
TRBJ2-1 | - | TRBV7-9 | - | TGTGCCAGCAGCAGCCGACTAGATCGACACAATGAGCAGTTCTTC | CASSSRLDRHNEQFF
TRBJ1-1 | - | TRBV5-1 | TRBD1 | TGCGCCAGCAGCTTGGAGGTGTTCGGGACAGGCATCACTGAAGCTTTCTTT | CASSLEVFGTGITEAFF
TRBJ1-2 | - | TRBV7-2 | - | TGTGCCAGCAGTTACAGACCCCAGGGATTAACTTATGGCTACACCTTC | CASSYRPQGLTYGYTF
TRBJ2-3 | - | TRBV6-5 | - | TGTGCCAGCAGTCAAAGGAGCGGGAGCACAGATACGCAGTATTTT | CASSQRSGSTDTQYF
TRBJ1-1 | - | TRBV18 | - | TGTGCCAGCCAATCAGGACAGAACACTGAAGCTTTCTTT | CASQSGQNTEAFF
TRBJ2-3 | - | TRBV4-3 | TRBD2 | TGCGCCAGCAGCCCCCTCGGACGGGAGGAGGCAGATACGCAGTATTTT | CASSPLGREEADTQYF
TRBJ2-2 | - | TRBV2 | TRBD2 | TGTGTTGGACTAGCGGGGGATCCGAACACCGGGGAGCTGTTTTTT | CVGLAGDPNTGELFF
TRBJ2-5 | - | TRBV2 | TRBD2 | TGTGCCAGCCGAAAGAGACTAGCGGGAGAGACCCAGTACTTC | CASRKRLAGETQYF
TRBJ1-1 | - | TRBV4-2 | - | TGTGCCAGCAGCCAGGGTGGGGGGGGTACTGAAGCTTTCTTT | CASSQGGGGTEAFF
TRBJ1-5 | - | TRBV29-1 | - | TGCAGCACACGGGACGGGGGTCAGCCCCAGCATTTT | CSTRDGGQPQHF
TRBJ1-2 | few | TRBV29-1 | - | TGCAGCGTTGAAGATTCCCCCGGGGGCTACACCTTC | CSVEDSPGGYTF
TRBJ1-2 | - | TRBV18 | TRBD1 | TGTGCCAGCTCACCCCGACAGGGAGGCCCCCATGGCTACACCTTC | CASSPRQGGPHGYTF
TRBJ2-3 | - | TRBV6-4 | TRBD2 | TGTGCCAGCAGTGTCGCGGGAGACGCAGATACGCAGTATTTT | CASSVAGDADTQYF
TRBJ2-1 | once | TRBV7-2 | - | TGTGCCAGCAGCTTGGGGCCAGGGGAAAATGAGCAGTTCTTC | CASSLGPGENEQFF
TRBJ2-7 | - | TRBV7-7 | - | TGTGCCAGCAGTCCCTCGGACAATCCCTACGAGCAGTACTTC | CASSPSDNPYEQYF
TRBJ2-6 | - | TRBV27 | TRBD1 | TGTGCCAGCAGTTTTAGGACAGGGGGCTTTGGGGCCAACGTCCTGACTTTC | CASSFRTGGFGANVLTF